This T cell receptor (beta chain) was profiled in a study of blood T cell repertoires in COVID-19. Study-wide background: T cells, B-cell-depleted T cells, or PBMCs supplied cDNA or gDNA.

Original data processing: Cell counts per sample came from amplifying reference gene primers. Data came from immunoSEQ multiplex PCR; TCRdb stores just in-frame clones and leaves some out. V, J and clone size were drawn from that table, and D and trimming were deduced from the DNA. Found here are some 230,000 clones, 70% to 90% of them singletons; the top ten hold 2.5% to 3.5%. This CDR3 has 15 amino acids. V lost 2 bases to trimming and J lost 2 bases, with 13 bases between them. Germline V gene sequence: CDR1 MGHDK, CDR2 SYGVNS. This rearrangement joins TRBV25-1 to TRBJ2-7; weak D call: TRBD2 (6 bases). The sample consisted of peripheral blood. The receptor was isolated from a man in his fifties or sixties who had recovered from COVID-19. The CDR3 nucleotides are TGTGCCAGCAGTGAACGGGGGTCAAGAGCCTACGAGCAGTACTTC. Its translation: CASSERGSRAYEQYF.